These T cell receptor beta chains were read from a single sample in a study of blood T cell repertoires in COVID-19. This table comes from immunoSEQ multiplex PCR, and its TCRdb copy is limited to in-frame clones, with some not included. The profile shows more than 200,000 clones, about 87% of them singletons. Sequencing used peripheral blood. Receptor source: a man between 65 and 79 years old with acute or convalescent COVID-19. CDR3s include the opening cysteine and the closing phenylalanine or tryptophan. The order of the fields is clone size, D gene, J gene, V gene, CDR3 DNA, CDR3 protein. D genes are given only for firm matches. A clone size is listed for some rows: how often the clone was seen (once, few, many), or a class if it is expanded.

.,.,TRBJ2-1,TRBV18,TGTGCCAGCTCACCACCGGAGCGGCATGAGCAGTTCTTC,CASSPPERHEQFF
once,TRBD1,TRBJ1-3,TRBV6-5,TGTGCCAGCAGTTACGGGGCAGGGGGTGCGGGAAACACCATATATTTT,CASSYGAGGAGNTIYF
.,TRBD1,TRBJ2-7,TRBV14,TGTGCCAGCAGTCGTATCGGGACAGGTGGTCGGGAGCAGTACTTC,CASSRIGTGGREQYF
.,TRBD2,TRBJ2-1,TRBV3-1/TRBV3-2,TGTGCCAGCAGCCATTTCGGGACTAGCGGGAGAAGATTCGGCAATGAGCAGTTCTTC,CASSHFGTSGRRFGNEQFF
.,TRBD1,TRBJ2-5,TRBV27,TGTGCCAGCGGGCGGGACAGGGGTCAAGAGACCCAGTACTTC,CASGRDRGQETQYF
.,.,TRBJ1-4,TRBV5-1,TGCGCCAGCAGCCCCTGGCAGGGCAATTATAATGAAAAACTGTTTTTT,CASSPWQGNYNEKLFF
.,.,TRBJ2-3,TRBV6-6,TGTGCCAGCACGTCCAGGGGTGGCACAGATACGCAGTATTTT,CASTSRGGTDTQYF
.,TRBD1,TRBJ2-7,TRBV6-5,TGTGCCAGCAGTTACGGGACAGAAAACTACGAGCAGTACTTC,CASSYGTENYEQYF
.,.,TRBJ2-1,TRBV30,TGTGCCTGGAGTCTGACGGGAGCCTACAATGAGCAGTTCTTC,CAWSLTGAYNEQFF
.,TRBD1,TRBJ2-3,TRBV29-1,TGCAGCGTACGGGACAGGGGGCCTACAGATACGCAGTATTTT,CSVRDRGPTDTQYF
once,TRBD2,TRBJ2-7,TRBV28,TGTGCCAGCAGAGTTGGCACTAGCGGCTACGAGCAGTACTTC,CASRVGTSGYEQYF
.,.,TRBJ2-1,TRBV4-1,TGCGCCAGCAGCCCGGCGGCTAGTCTTAGTAATGAGCAGTTCTTC,CASSPAASLSNEQFF
.,TRBD1,TRBJ2-7,TRBV5-1,TGCGCCAGCAGCTTGGCCGACAGGGGGTCCTACGAGCAGTACTTC,CASSLADRGSYEQYF
.,.,TRBJ1-2,TRBV19,TGTGCCAGTAGTATAGGTGTGCAGGGGTCTAACTATGGCTACACCTTC,CASSIGVQGSNYGYTF
.,.,TRBJ1-2,TRBV10-3,TGTGCCATCAGTGAGTCAATGGGCCCTTATGGCTACACCTTC,CAISESMGPYGYTF
.,TRBD1,TRBJ2-2,TRBV5-1,TGCGCCAGCAGCTTGGTCGGACAGGGAACCGGGGAGCTGTTTTTT,CASSLVGQGTGELFF
once,.,TRBJ2-1,TRBV7-3,TGTGCCAGCAGCCAGGGAGGAGGAGCCTACAATGAGCAGTTCTTC,CASSQGGGAYNEQFF
.,TRBD2,TRBJ2-1,TRBV7-8,TGTGCCAGCCTGAAAAGGGAGGGCGTCTACAATGAGCAGTTCTTC,CASLKREGVYNEQFF
.,.,TRBJ2-7,TRBV12-3/TRBV12-4,TGTGCCAGCAGTCCTCAGGGCCCCTACGAGCAGTACTTC,CASSPQGPYEQYF
.,TRBD1,TRBJ2-1,TRBV5-8,TGTGCCAGCAGCTTGGGCTCCGGGACAGGGGGCCTGTACAATGAGCAGTTCTTC,CASSLGSGTGGLYNEQFF
.,.,TRBJ2-7,TRBV27,TGTGCCAGCAGTTTACAACAGGGTTACGAGCAGTACTTC,CASSLQQGYEQYF
.,.,TRBJ2-7,TRBV7-2,TGTGCCAGCAGCCTGAGCTCCTACGAGCAGTACTTC,CASSLSSYEQYF
.,TRBD1,TRBJ2-7,TRBV19,TGTGCCAGCCAGGGACAGGGGTATAGCGAGCAGTACTTC,CASQGQGYSEQYF
.,.,TRBJ1-1,TRBV5-1,TGCGCCAGCAGCTTGGTAGACGCGGACACTGAAGCTTTCTTT,CASSLVDADTEAFF
.,TRBD1,TRBJ1-2,TRBV28,TGTGCCAGCATGGCCGGACAGGGCATCGGCTACACCTTC,CASMAGQGIGYTF
.,.,TRBJ2-1,TRBV15,TGTGCCACCAGCAGAGATATTAGCTACCTTACCTCCCCAACCTCCTACAATGAGCAGTTCTTC,CATSRDISYLTSPTSYNEQFF
.,.,TRBJ1-3,TRBV9,TGTGCCAGCAGCGGAAACAGGGTCTCTGGAAACACCATATATTTT,CASSGNRVSGNTIYF
.,TRBD2,TRBJ2-5,TRBV27,TGTGCCAGCAGTTCGCCGAGGGGACTAGCGGTACAAGAGACCCAGTACTTC,CASSSPRGLAVQETQYF
.,.,TRBJ2-7,TRBV5-1,TGCGCCAGCAGCTACCGGACAGACTACGAGCAGTACTTC,CASSYRTDYEQYF
.,TRBD2,TRBJ2-5,TRBV2,TGTGCCAGCACCCCGGGGGGGGTGGAGACCCAGTACTTC,CASTPGGVETQYF
.,.,TRBJ2-7,TRBV4-1,TGCGCCAGCAGCCAAGATGTAACTAGGGAGCAGTACTTC,CASSQDVTREQYF
.,.,TRBJ1-5,TRBV28,TGTGCCAGCAGAAATGACAGGATTGGGAGCAATCAGCCCCAGCATTTT,CASRNDRIGSNQPQHF
.,TRBD1,TRBJ2-5,TRBV5-1,TGCGCCAGCAGCCGCCTTGGACAGGGCTGGGAGACCCAGTACTTC,CASSRLGQGWETQYF
.,TRBD1,TRBJ2-7,TRBV10-3,TGTGCCATCAGTGAGTCGACTTCGGGACAGGGATCTTACGAGCAGTACTTC,CAISESTSGQGSYEQYF
.,TRBD2,TRBJ2-1,TRBV6-5,TGTGCCAGCAGTTACACGAGCGGGAACAATGAGCAGTTCTTC,CASSYTSGNNEQFF
.,TRBD2,TRBJ2-1,TRBV7-3,TGTGCCAGCAGCCCGACTAGCGGCCCTCGTTCGGAGCAGTTCTTC,CASSPTSGPRSEQFF
once,TRBD2,TRBJ2-5,TRBV6-2/TRBV6-3,TGTGCCAGCAGTGCCGGACTAGCGGGAGGCCAAGAGACCCAGTACTTC,CASSAGLAGGQETQYF
.,.,TRBJ2-6,TRBV5-1,TGCGCCAGCAGCCCCGAGGGCCTTGGGGCCAACGTCCTGACTTTC,CASSPEGLGANVLTF
few,TRBD1,TRBJ2-7,TRBV27,TGTGCCAGCAGTTTGACAGGGGCGGCAGGCGAGCAGTACTTC,CASSLTGAAGEQYF
once,.,TRBJ1-4,TRBV6-5,TGTGCCAGCAGTTACTCCTGGGGCAGGGGAAATGAAAAACTGTTTTTT,CASSYSWGRGNEKLFF